This T cell receptor beta chain was captured by sequencing in a study of identical twins. Study outcomes and limitations: Carriage of fewer insertions was seen in abundant cord blood beta clonotypes, whereas memory repertoires showed none.

From the 5' RACE reads, TCRdb called clonotypes with MiXCR, one entry per CDR3 protein. The sample lists some 760,000 distinct CDR3 sequences; about 20% were seen once. The CDR3 contains 13 residues. Germline V gives CDR1 SGHRS, CDR2 YFSETQ. The ends lost 7 bases at V and 4 bases at J; junction bases unmatched: 3. In every case, the donor was a healthy Caucasian. This clonotype occurred a few times. Its antigen remains unknown. The data were also submitted as part of a second study, on T cells expressing NK-cell markers.

The sample consisted of PBMCs. The origin of this receptor is a woman between 18 and 29 years old in good health. The chain has TRBV5-1 and TRBJ2-3, with TRBD1 identical over 10 bases. The CDR3 region is CASGTGVSDTQYF. Written as DNA, the CDR3 is TGCGCCAGCGGGACAGGGGTTTCAGATACGCAGTATTTT.